The 29 T cell receptor beta chains presented below share a single source sample, sequenced in a study of CXCR3-negative and CXCR3-positive naive CD8 T cells. Study results and caveats: CXCR3-negative naive cells had less hydrophobic TRB CDR3s than did CXCR3-positive naive cells.

For these TCRs, the target antigens are not known. The authors prepared UMI-labeled TRB cDNA libraries by 5' RACE. TCRdb reprocessed the 5' RACE reads and reports one entry per CDR3 protein, with no DNA. This sample's table has tens of thousands of distinct CDR3 sequences. Sequences were obtained from naive CXCR3+ CD8+ T cells from blood. Noted subset: CD45RO-CCR7+CD27+CD95- naive CD8+ T cells expressing CXCR3 (TNR3+). The source of these receptors is a human donor in good health. Some clones in this sample may be carry-over from other donors' samples.

The chain couples TRBV28 to TRBJ2-3; TCRdb indicates TRBD1, and absent DNA this call remains unverified. This CDR3 region has 15 residues. CDR1 MDHEN and CDR2 SYDVKM come from the germline V gene. CDR3 in amino acids: CASSFVPSSTDTQYF.

The chain is built from TRBV11-2 and TRBJ2-1. The germline V gene encodes CDR1 SGHAT and CDR2 FQNNGV. CDR3 size: 14 residues. CDR3 sequence: CASSGRNPYNEQFF.

The rearrangement joins TRBV12-3 or TRBV12-4 to TRBJ2-1; TCRdb picks TRBD1, but there is no DNA to check that call. CDR3 length equals 14 residues. The chain's CDR3 is CASSLSGPGGEQFF.

This sequence joins TRBV27 and TRBJ2-1; the D call of TRBD2 rests on TCRdb alone, since no DNA is present to check it. This CDR3 region has 15 residues. The germline V gene encodes CDR1 MNHEY and CDR2 SMNVEV (reference sequence). Here the CDR3 reads CASSWSSGYYNEQFF.

This chain joins TRBV7-2 and TRBJ2-7. Germline V gives CDR1 SGHTA, CDR2 FQGNSA. The CDR3 consists of 14 residues. The CDR3 reads CASSSSEASYEQYF.

The chain recombines TRBV29-1 with TRBJ1-2; the TCRdb call, TRBD1, lacks DNA for checking. This CDR3 contains 13 residues. In germline, CDR1 is SQVTM, CDR2 ANQGSEA. The CDR3 loop reads CSVGQGPGWGYTF.

This chain connects TRBV28 to TRBJ1-4; no DNA is available, so the TRBD1 call from TCRdb remains unchecked. Germline CDR1 reads MDHEN; CDR2 reads SYDVKM. This CDR3 is built from 14 residues. CDR3 loop: CASSLDHARGKLFF.

The genes are TRBV7-9 and TRBJ1-1; with no DNA, the TCRdb D assignment of TRBD1 cannot be verified. There are 12 residues in the CDR3. Germline V gene data show CDR1 as SEHNR and CDR2 as FQNEAQ (reference sequence). The CDR3 here is CASSLGGAEVFF.

The gene calls are TRBV2 and TRBJ2-5. Per the germline V gene, CDR1 is SNHLY and CDR2 is FYNNEI. This CDR3 region has 12 residues. CDR3 sequence reads: CASSWIQETQYF.

This chain connects TRBV5-1 to TRBJ2-5. The length of the CDR3 is 15 residues. Germline V CDR1 and CDR2: SGHRS, YFSETQ. This CDR3 reads CASSFENLYQETQYF.

CDR3 loop: CASSQGVAYEQYF. V gene TRBV4-3 combines with J gene TRBJ2-7. The CDR3 extends over 13 amino acids. From germline, CDR1 is LGHNA and CDR2 YSLEER.

V is TRBV7-9 and J is TRBJ2-5; TCRdb selects TRBD2, and the lack of DNA leaves this call unchecked. Germline assignment: CDR1 SEHNR and CDR2 FQNEAQ (reference sequence). The CDR3 has 16 residues. CDR3 sequence: CASSLATGRAGETQYF.

V is TRBV7-6 and J is TRBJ2-3; the TCRdb D gene call, TRBD2, has no DNA to confirm it. This CDR3 contains 14 residues. The germline gives CDR1 SGHVS, CDR2 FNYEAQ. The CDR3 protein is CASSPPRATDTQYF.

The gene calls are TRBV6-6 and TRBJ2-5; absent DNA, TCRdb's TRBD2 call cannot be checked. Per the germline V gene, CDR1 is MNHNY and CDR2 is SVGAGI (reference sequence). The CDR3 is 16 amino acids. The CDR3 reads CASSYVDRGYEGTQYF.

This chain uses TRBV20-1 with TRBJ2-2; the TCRdb call, TRBD2, lacks DNA for checking. Germline V gene lookup returns CDR1 DFQATT and CDR2 SNEGSKA (reference sequence). The length of the CDR3 is 15 residues. CDR3 residues: CSAPLVVRETGELFF.

This chain links TRBV10-3 with TRBJ1-2; TCRdb returns TRBD1, unconfirmable since there is no DNA. Looked up from germline, CDR1 is ENHRY and CDR2 is SYGVKD. This CDR3 is 15 amino acids long. The CDR3 spells CAISESYRGRDGYTF.

The chain couples TRBV19 to TRBJ2-1; TCRdb gives TRBD2 as the D gene, but with no DNA this cannot be confirmed. CDR1 is LNHDA and CDR2 is SQIVND in the germline V gene (reference sequence). CDR3 length: 13 amino acids. CDR3: CASHGEGEDEQFF.

J is TRBJ2-4 and V is TRBV5-6; lacking DNA, the TRBD1 call made by TCRdb goes unchecked. Germline assignment: CDR1 SGHDT and CDR2 YYEEEE. The CDR3 spans 14 residues. CDR3 amino acids: CASSTETGGDIQYF.

The chain has TRBV3-1 and TRBJ1-1. Germline V gene data show CDR1 as LGHDT and CDR2 as YNNKEL (reference sequence). This CDR3 has 14 amino acids. The CDR3 is CASSHLNGGTEAFF.

The chain has TRBV2 and TRBJ2-1; TCRdb proposes TRBD2, but this gene call is untestable without DNA. The CDR3 sequence is 14 residues long. The germline V gene encodes CDR1 SNHLY and CDR2 FYNNEI. CDR3 amino acids: CATLTSGSRDEQFF.

The chain links TRBV20-1 to TRBJ2-7; TCRdb outputs TRBD2, but without DNA this stays unchecked. The CDR3 is 15 amino acids. Germline loops: CDR1 DFQATT, CDR2 SNEGSKA (reference sequence). The CDR3 reads CSAREPGLAGGEQYF.

The chain links TRBV7-8 to TRBJ2-2; absent DNA, TCRdb's TRBD1 call cannot be checked. Germline assignment: CDR1 SGHVS and CDR2 FQNEAQ. This CDR3 is built from 19 residues. The CDR3 sequence is CASSLAASDTGGWDGELFF.

The chain has TRBV28 and TRBJ2-7; the TRBD2 assignment by TCRdb is unverifiable without DNA. Germline V gives CDR1 MDHEN, CDR2 SYDVKM. This CDR3 spans 16 amino acids. This CDR3 reads CASSPFFGSGTYEQYF.

The rearrangement joins TRBV19 to TRBJ1-5; TCRdb indicates TRBD1, and absent DNA this call remains unverified. CDR1 is LNHDA, CDR2 SQIVND, per germline (reference sequence). CDR3 size: 12 residues. CDR3 amino acids: CASSSDTGPQHF.

The chain has TRBV3-1 and TRBJ2-5; there is no DNA to check the TCRdb D call of TRBD2. The CDR3 contains 12 residues. Germline-derived CDR1 and CDR2 are LGHDT and YNNKEL (reference sequence). The CDR3 region is CASRDYGETQYF.

This chain links TRBV6-5 with TRBJ2-1. The CDR3 has 12 residues. CDR1 and CDR2 (germline): MNHEY, SVGAGI. CDR3 residues: CASSYSLDEQFF.

J is TRBJ2-1 and V is TRBV9; there is no DNA to check the TCRdb D call of TRBD1. There are 14 residues in the CDR3. CDR1 is SGDLS, CDR2 YYNGEE, per germline. CDR3 protein: CASNRQGPYNEQFF.

The rearrangement uses TRBV5-1 and TRBJ2-1; TCRdb lists TRBD2, though no DNA is available to test this call. Germline loops: CDR1 SGHRS, CDR2 YFSETQ. The CDR3 is 15 residues long. CDR3 sequence: CASSLVADQNNEQFF.

The chain uses TRBV20-1 and TRBJ2-3; the D call from TCRdb, TRBD2, cannot be confirmed without DNA. Germline V lookup: CDR1 DFQATT, CDR2 SNEGSKA (reference sequence). The CDR3 is made up of 14 amino acids. The CDR3 loop is CSAPSGRSADTQYF.